This T cell receptor beta chain was captured by sequencing in a study of blood T cells in healthy people across ages (dated by TCRdb to between 2014 and 2017). Background on the whole study: In model experiments, template switching captured roughly one uniquely barcoded TCR beta cDNA molecule for every two T cells. Age-related changes in TCR beta repertoire diversity were measured in the study by deep sequencing normalized with unique cDNA molecular identifiers. Four age groups were formed from the donors: young (average about 16 years), middle-aged (approximately 40), aged (62) and long-lived (about 80). To avoid experimental bias, donors of different ages were spread randomly across the sequencing lanes. For two donors (one aged 18 to 30 and one aged 80 or older), the study analyzed two additional independent replicas of 1 million unique cDNA reads from the same blood draw. What the work shows at the level of the full study, not this receptor alone: As age increased, observed TCR beta diversity per million T cells dropped in a roughly linear way, and a significant reduction was already evident by age approximately 40. Donor CMV infection status was unknown, potentially confounding age-related changes in expanded clonotypes. The percentage of naive T cells measured by flow cytometry correlated strongly with observed TCR beta diversity. Compared with the aged group, more naive CD4+ T cells, fewer expanded clones and increased TCR diversity were shown by the long-lived group, suggesting age selection. Conclusive comparison of naive and antigen-experienced compartments was prevented by the profiling of bulk unsorted PBMCs. Total diversity estimates from one million sequenced T cells were considered lower bounds and underestimates.

V drops 5 bases and J drops 0 bases, leaving 13 bases in between. Spanning cysteine to phenylalanine, the CDR3 consists of 16 amino acids. Kept here is only the CDR3 DNA, which spans 48 bases and is read in frame from base 1. From the germline V gene, CDR1 is MDHEN and CDR2 is SYDVKM. Receptor amplification or capture employed 5' RACE. Sequencing relied on an Illumina HiSeq 2500. A second PCR of roughly 6 to 11 cycles was performed with a sample-barcoded 5' primer and a J-beta primer mix. A template-switch 5' adaptor carrying 12 random nucleotides introduced a unique molecular identifier onto each TCR beta cDNA molecule. At least 2.5 million CDR3-containing paired-end reads were obtained from each sample. All of the RNA was converted into first-strand cDNA using the Mint cDNA synthesis kit, with a TRBC-specific oligonucleotide serving as the primer. All cDNA was treated with uracil-DNA glycosylase and then went through a first 18-cycle PCR with the universal primers M1SS and BC2_uni_R. The authors processed their data as follows. For normalization, 1 million high-quality reads, each with a distinct molecular identifier, were randomly selected from each sample. Reads sharing molecular identifiers were discarded rather than binned into consensus sequences. MiTCR, run with a Q25 quality threshold and the strictest error-elimination algorithm, handled CDR3 identification, clonotype clustering and error correction. A nonparametric unseen species model with Euler transformation was used to estimate lower-bound total TCR beta diversity. In TCRdb, the public reads were trimmed at Q25 with fastp and aligned with MiXCR, with productive beta chains retained. When rows share a CDR3 protein, they turn into one entry using the most common DNA and genes. TCRdb assigned the V and J calls; the authors' analysis was not used. A total of hundreds of thousands of distinct CDR3 sequences appear in this sample, 35% to 60% of them only once. The top ten hold 15% to 20% of the sample.

On this clonotype itself: Its antigen remains undetermined. No much larger clonotype is one base removed from it; base qualities were not supplied.

Donors were a few dozen systemically healthy Caucasian individuals from Russia aged roughly 6 to 90 years. Each donor gave 8 to 10 milliliters of peripheral blood, drawn into EDTA-treated Vacutainer tubes. PBMCs were isolated by Ficoll-Paque density-gradient centrifugation, with at least 6 million obtained per sample. Trizol reagent was used to extract total RNA from PBMCs, with at least 5 micrograms per sample. For every donor, flow cytometry on a PBMC aliquot measured the percentage of naive CD45RAhigh/CD27high T cells. Here the chain combines TRBV28 and TRBJ2-2; the D gene assignment is ambiguous. Sequencing input: blood. This clonotype was sampled from a man older than 75 in good health. The DNA sequence is as follows: TGTGCCAGCAGTCCCACAAGAGTATCGAACACCGGGGAGCTGTTTTTT. Translated, this gives CASSPTRVSNTGELFF. The CDR3, completed at both ends by the reference TRBV28 and TRBJ2-2 genes, gives the full variable domain DVKVTQSSRYLVKRTGEKVFLECVQDMDHENMFWYRQDPGLGLRLIYFSYDVKMKEKGDIPEGYSVSREKKERFSLILESASTNQTSMYLCASSPTRVSNTGELFFGEGSRLTVL.